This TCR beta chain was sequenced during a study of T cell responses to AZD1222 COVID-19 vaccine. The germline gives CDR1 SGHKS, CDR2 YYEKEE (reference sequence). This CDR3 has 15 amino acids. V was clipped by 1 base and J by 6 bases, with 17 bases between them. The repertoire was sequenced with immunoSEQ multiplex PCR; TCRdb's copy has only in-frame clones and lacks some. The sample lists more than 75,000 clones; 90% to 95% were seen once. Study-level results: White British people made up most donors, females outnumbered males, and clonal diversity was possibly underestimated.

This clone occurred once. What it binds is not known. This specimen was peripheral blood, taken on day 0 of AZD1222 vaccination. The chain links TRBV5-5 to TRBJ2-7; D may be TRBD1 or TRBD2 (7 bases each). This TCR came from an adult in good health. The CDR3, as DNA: TGTGCCAGCAGCTTGTCGTTACAGGGGAGGGGCGAGCAGTACTTC. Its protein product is CASSLSLQGRGEQYF.